This entry lists 30 T cell receptor beta chains sequenced from one sample in a study of CD8 T cell repertoires and HIV-1 epitope variants. Some clones are missing from TCRdb's copy, which holds only in-frame ones; the method was immunoSEQ multiplex PCR. The data contain approximately 90,000 clones, roughly 77% of them singletons. Sequenced input: uncultured baseline CD8+ T cells from peripheral blood mononuclear cells (PBMCs). The receptor source for this set is a male donor with HIV.

This chain links TRBV4-2 with TRBJ2-7; TRBD2 matches at 11 bases. Germline-derived CDR1 and CDR2 are LGHNA and YNFKEQ. After removal of 0 bases from V and 6 bases from J, the junction contained 13 bases not matched to a gene. The CDR3 has 18 residues. This CDR3 is CASSQDLVGGTSGFEQYF. In nucleotides, the CDR3 is TGTGCCAGCAGCCAAGATTTAGTAGGGGGGACTAGCGGTTTCGAGCAGTACTTC.

The chain links TRBV4-3 to TRBJ1-1; 8 bases map to TRBD1. The CDR3 covers 19 residues. In germline, CDR1 is LGHNA, CDR2 YSLEER. Trimming removed 0 bases from V and 0 bases from J; junction bases left unmatched: 12. DNA of the CDR3: TGCGCCAGCAGCCAAGATTTTTATCAGGACAGGGCTATGAACACTGAAGCTTTCTTT. This sequence encodes CASSQDFYQDRAMNTEAFF.

The J gene is TRBJ2-1, the V gene TRBV4-1, with D perhaps matching TRBD1 (6 bases). V shed 4 bases and J shed 6 bases, with 13 bases lying between them. The CDR3 totals 14 residues. CDR1 and CDR2 (germline): MGHRA, YSYEKL. CDR3 loop: CASSRGEQGNEQFF. CDR3 sequence (DNA): TGCGCCAGCAGCCGAGGTGAACAGGGCAATGAGCAGTTCTTC.

V usage is TRBV27 and J usage is TRBJ2-1; the match to TRBD2 covers 12 bases. Germline CDR1 and CDR2: MNHEY and SMNVEV (reference sequence). The CDR3 consists of 14 residues. Trimming at V came to 10 bases and at J to 7 bases, leaving 8 bases not matched to a gene. CDR3 coding DNA: TGTGCCACCGGACGACTAGCGGGAGAGAATGAGCAGTTCTTC. It encodes CATGRLAGENEQFF.

The V gene is TRBV5-1, the J gene TRBJ2-5; perhaps D is TRBD1 or TRBD2 (5 bases each). Trimming left V 4 bases short and J 2 bases short, with 12 bases between. The CDR3 is made up of 14 amino acids. Looked up from germline, CDR1 is SGHRS and CDR2 is YFSETQ. CDR3 DNA sequence: TGCGCCAGCAGCGTGGGACCGCTACAAGAGACCCAGTACTTC. It translates to CASSVGPLQETQYF.

V is TRBV7-9 and J is TRBJ2-1; TRBD2 aligns across 7 bases. CDR3 length: 14 amino acids. Germline CDR1 is SEHNR and CDR2 is FQNEAQ (reference sequence). V shed 5 bases and J 4 bases; nucleotides not matched to a gene: 5. The CDR3 DNA reads TGTGCCAGCAGCCCAAGAGCGGGGTACAATGAGCAGTTCTTC. It specifies CASSPRAGYNEQFF.

J is TRBJ1-1 and V is TRBV6-5; no firm D call. V lost 5 bases to trimming and J lost 1 base, with 11 bases between them. Germline V gives CDR1 MNHEY, CDR2 SVGAGI. The CDR3 sequence is 14 residues long. CDR3 amino acids: CASSQGRQNTEAFF. CDR3 in DNA: TGTGCCAGCAGTCAAGGCCGACAGAACACTGAAGCTTTCTTT.

The V gene is TRBV6-1, the J gene TRBJ2-3; maybe TRBD1 (6 bases). Germline CDR1 and CDR2: MNHNS and SASEGT. This CDR3 has 14 residues. Trimming shortened V by 8 bases and J by 0 bases, and 12 bases separated the two germline ends. This CDR3 is CASFTGISTDTQYF. In DNA form, the CDR3 reads TGTGCCAGCTTTACAGGGATTAGCACAGATACGCAGTATTTT.

V and J are TRBV27 and TRBJ2-1, with TRBD2 identical over 14 bases. The germline V gene encodes CDR1 MNHEY and CDR2 SMNVEV (reference sequence). V was pared by 4 bases and J by 7 bases, with 6 bases of the junction left unmatched. The CDR3 is made up of 16 amino acids. CDR3 amino acids: CASSSGLAGVSNEQFF. DNA of the CDR3: TGTGCCAGCAGTTCGGGACTAGCGGGAGTGAGTAATGAGCAGTTCTTC.

This clone was counted once. V gene TRBV5-4 combines with J gene TRBJ2-5; 16 bases match TRBD2. This CDR3 has 18 residues. In germline, CDR1 is SGHNT, CDR2 YYREEE (reference sequence). V lost 4 bases and J lost 1; bases outside the gene matches: 7. CDR3 bases: TGTGCCAGCAGCCAGGGACTAGCGGGAGGGTACTTCCAAGAGACCCAGTACTTC. It is translated as CASSQGLAGGYFQETQYF.

The rearrangement links TRBV11-2 to TRBJ2-5; 10 bases match TRBD1. CDR3 length equals 15 residues. Germline V gene lookup returns CDR1 SGHAT and CDR2 FQNNGV. The V gene end was trimmed by 5 bases and the J gene end by 5 bases; junction bases not matched to a gene: 8. The CDR3 DNA follows: TGTGCCAGCAGCCAAGAGGACAGGGGGTGGGAGACCCAGTACTTC. Translating it yields CASSQEDRGWETQYF. The full variable domain, with the rest looked up from reference TRBV11-2 and TRBJ2-5, is EAGVAQSPRYKIIEKRQSVAFWCNPISGHATLYWYQQILGQGPKLLIQFQNNGVVDDSQLPKDRFSAERLKGVDSTLKIQPAKLEDSAVYLCASSQEDRGWETQYFGPGTRLLVL.

The chain combines TRBV5-1 with TRBJ2-7; no definite D call. Trimming shortened V by 2 bases and J by 7 bases, and 13 bases separated the two germline ends. Germline lookup yields CDR1 SGHRS and CDR2 YFSETQ. The CDR3 contains 13 residues. The CDR3 region has the DNA TGCGCCAGCAGCTTCCCCAAGATGGGTGAGCAGTACTTC. Translation gives CASSFPKMGEQYF. The full variable domain, in which reference TRBV5-1 and TRBJ2-7 provide the parts outside the CDR3, is KAGVTQTPRYLIKTRGQQVTLSCSPISGHRSVSWYQQTPGQGLQFLFEYFSETQRNKGNFPGRFSGRQFSNSRSEMNVSTLELGDSALYLCASSFPKMGEQYFGPGTRLTVT.

The gene calls are TRBV14 and TRBJ1-2; 7 bases align to TRBD1. CDR3 length: 13 amino acids. V lost 4 bases to trimming and J lost 3 bases; unmatched junction nucleotides: 2. Germline values: CDR1 SGHDN, CDR2 FVKESK. Written as DNA, the CDR3 is TGTGCCAGCAGCCCACAGGGGTACTATGGCTACACCTTC. Translating gives CASSPQGYYGYTF.

This sequence joins TRBV5-1 and TRBJ1-2, with D unresolved. CDR1 and CDR2 (germline): SGHRS, YFSETQ. The CDR3 consists of 15 residues. The germline V and J ends were trimmed by 0 bases and 6 bases, with 15 bases remaining between them. Here the CDR3 reads CASSLDTMVGDGYTF. CDR3 coding DNA: TGCGCCAGCAGCTTGGATACCATGGTTGGGGATGGCTACACCTTC.

The chain joins TRBV7-8 to TRBJ2-7; TRBD2 agrees at 13 bases. Germline V gene lookup returns CDR1 SGHVS and CDR2 FQNEAQ. The CDR3 extends over 15 amino acids. Trimming removed 3 bases from V and 2 bases from J; junction bases left unmatched: 1. DNA for the CDR3: TGTGCCAGCAGCTTCGGGACTAGCGGGGCCTACGAGCAGTACTTC. Residues: CASSFGTSGAYEQYF.

This sequence joins TRBV6-5 and TRBJ2-7; D not certain. This CDR3 is 13 amino acids long. Germline loops: CDR1 MNHEY, CDR2 SVGAGI. V lost 4 bases and J lost 2, with 9 bases in between. The CDR3 is CASSWQETYEQYF. The DNA of the CDR3 is TGTGCCAGCAGTTGGCAGGAAACCTACGAGCAGTACTTC.

The chain joins TRBV28 to TRBJ1-4, with 7 bases lining up with TRBD1. V trimming: 6 bases; J trimming: 8 bases; junction bases outside the gene matches: 6. This CDR3 spans 13 amino acids. The germline V gene has CDR1 MDHEN and CDR2 SYDVKM. This CDR3 is CASRKTGLEKLFF. CDR3 nucleotide sequence: TGTGCCAGCAGAAAGACAGGGTTGGAAAAACTGTTTTTT.

The J gene is TRBJ1-1, the V gene TRBV6-1, with TRBD1 as a possible D gene (5 bases). The germline gives CDR1 MNHNS, CDR2 SASEGT. This CDR3 has 13 amino acids. V shed 6 bases and J shed 4 bases, with 12 bases lying between them. CDR3 amino acids: CASSRVKGTEAFF. The CDR3 DNA is TGTGCCAGCAGCAGGGTAAAGGGCACTGAAGCTTTCTTT.

This clone was detected a few times. The chain has TRBV6-4 and TRBJ2-1; TRBD1 matches at 9 bases. Looked up from germline, CDR1 is MRHNA and CDR2 is SNTAGT. The CDR3 has 14 amino acids. The ends lost 10 bases at V and 1 base at J; junction bases unmatched: 5. As DNA, the CDR3 is TGTGCCACCGCACAGGGGGCTTCCTACAATGAGCAGTTCTTC. This codes for CATAQGASYNEQFF.

This rearrangement joins TRBV7-9 to TRBJ2-3; possibly TRBD2 for D (5 bases). The CDR3 loop spans 16 amino acids. Germline CDR1 is SEHNR and CDR2 is FQNEAQ (reference sequence). With 1 base removed from V and 3 bases from J, the gap between germline ends came to 14 bases. CDR3 region: CASSLERGAVTDTQYF. CDR3 bases: TGTGCCAGCAGCTTAGAACGGGGAGCGGTGACAGATACGCAGTATTTT.

This chain connects TRBV7-3 to TRBJ2-2; D is perhaps TRBD1 (6 bases). Between the trimmed V and J ends, which lost 2 bases and 6 bases, there was a span of 13 bases. CDR1 and CDR2 (germline): SGHTA, FQGTGA. The CDR3 contains 15 residues. CDR3 loop: CASSLEQGGPGELFF. The DNA for the CDR3 is TGTGCCAGCAGCTTAGAACAGGGTGGGCCCGGGGAGCTGTTTTTT.

This clone came up once. The J gene is TRBJ2-6, the V gene TRBV5-1; maybe TRBD2 (5 bases). Germline V gene lookup returns CDR1 SGHRS and CDR2 YFSETQ. This CDR3 is built from 15 residues. V was shortened by 2 bases and J by 4 bases, with 10 bases between the two germline ends. CDR3 region: CASSLTSAGANVLTF. In nucleotides, the CDR3 is TGCGCCAGCAGCTTAACTAGTGCCGGGGCCAACGTCCTGACTTTC.

The V call is TRBV18, the J call TRBJ1-6; no reliable D call. From germline, CDR1 is KGHSH and CDR2 LQKENI. V was pared by 6 bases and J by 10 bases, with 10 bases between. CDR3 size: 12 residues. This CDR3 is CASSGGNSPLHF. CDR3 nucleotide sequence: TGTGCCAGCTCGGGCGGGAACTCACCCCTCCACTTT.

This sequence joins TRBV7-6 and TRBJ2-6; D is ambiguous. CDR3 length equals 17 residues. V was trimmed by 1 base and J by 0 bases, leaving 10 bases between them. Germline-derived CDR1 and CDR2 are SGHVS and FNYEAQ. The CDR3 sequence: CASSLVNSPSGANVLTF. In nucleotides, the CDR3 is TGTGCCAGCAGCTTAGTAAACAGTCCCTCTGGGGCCAACGTCCTGACTTTC.

The chain has TRBV19 and TRBJ1-1; D is unresolved. Germline loops: CDR1 LNHDA, CDR2 SQIVND (reference sequence). V lost 5 bases to trimming and J lost 0 bases, with 7 bases between them. There are 13 residues in the CDR3. Here the CDR3 reads CASSQYLNTEAFF. The CDR3 coding sequence is TGTGCCAGTAGTCAATACCTGAACACTGAAGCTTTCTTT.

The chain employs TRBV15 and TRBJ2-1, with D hard to call. From germline, CDR1 is LNHNV and CDR2 YYDKDF (reference sequence). This CDR3 comprises 14 residues. Trimming stripped 1 base from V and 4 bases from J, with 8 bases between. CDR3 protein: CATSRVQNYNEQFF. CDR3 coding DNA: TGTGCCACCAGCAGAGTGCAGAATTACAATGAGCAGTTCTTC.

The chain has TRBV11-2 and TRBJ2-3; D is unclear. Trimming removed 5 bases at V and 6 bases at J, with 6 bases between. CDR1 and CDR2 from the germline V gene are SGHAT and FQNNGV. CDR3 length: 11 residues. CDR3 nucleotides: TGTGCCAGCAGCCTGGAGGATACGCAGTATTTT. Translated: CASSLEDTQYF.

The chain employs TRBV27 and TRBJ1-4; TRBD1 matches at 9 bases. The CDR3 sequence is 17 residues long. Germline CDR1 is MNHEY and CDR2 is SMNVEV (reference sequence). With 5 bases clipped from V and 4 bases from J, the junction kept 11 bases outside the gene matches. CDR3 amino acids: CASSPLTGGGFNEKLFF. In nucleotides, the CDR3 is TGTGCCAGCAGTCCCCTGACAGGGGGAGGGTTTAATGAAAAACTGTTTTTT.

The genes are TRBV19 and TRBJ2-3; D unresolved. The CDR3 has 15 residues. CDR1 and CDR2 from the germline V gene are LNHDA and SQIVND (reference sequence). Trimming shortened V by 2 bases and J by 0 bases, and 9 bases separated the two germline ends. In DNA, the CDR3 is TGTGCCAGTAGTATATGGGCAGGTAGCACAGATACGCAGTATTTT. Protein: CASSIWAGSTDTQYF. The whole variable domain, filled in from reference TRBV19 and TRBJ2-3, reads DGGITQSPKYLFRKEGQNVTLSCEQNLNHDAMYWYRQDPGQGLRLIYYSQIVNDFQKGDIAEGYSVSREKKESFPLTVTSAQKNPTAFYLCASSIWAGSTDTQYFGPGTRLTVL.

The gene calls are TRBV19 and TRBJ2-7; the match to TRBD2 covers 12 bases. The CDR3 runs 14 residues. The junction had 3 bases not matched to a gene; V was cut back by 6 bases and J by 3 bases. Looked up from germline, CDR1 is LNHDA and CDR2 is SQIVND (reference sequence). The CDR3 loop is CASRATSGSYEQYF. CDR3 in DNA: TGTGCCAGTAGAGCGACTAGCGGGAGCTACGAGCAGTACTTC.